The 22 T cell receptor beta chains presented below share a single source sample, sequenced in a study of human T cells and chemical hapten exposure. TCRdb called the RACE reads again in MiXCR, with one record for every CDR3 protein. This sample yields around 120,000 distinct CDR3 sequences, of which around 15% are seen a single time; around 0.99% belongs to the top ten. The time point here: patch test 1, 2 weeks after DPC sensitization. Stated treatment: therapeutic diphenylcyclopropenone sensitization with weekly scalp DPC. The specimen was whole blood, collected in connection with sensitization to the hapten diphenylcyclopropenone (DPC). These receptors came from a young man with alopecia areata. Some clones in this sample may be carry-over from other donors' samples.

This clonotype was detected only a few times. CDR3 sequence (DNA): TGTGCCAGCAGCTCCAGCCGGACAGTTCGGAATGAAAAACTGTTTTTT. Protein sequence: CASSSSRTVRNEKLFF. The gene calls are TRBV7-8 and TRBJ1-4; D might be TRBD1 (6 bases). This CDR3 region has 16 residues. Germline V gene sequence: CDR1 SGHVS, CDR2 FQNEAQ. V was trimmed by 4 bases and J by 5 bases, leaving 17 bases between them. The complete variable domain, with remaining parts taken from reference TRBV7-8 and TRBJ1-4, reads GAGVSQSPRYKVAKRGQDVALRCDPISGHVSLFWYQQALGQGPEFLTYFQNEAQLDKSGLPSDRFFAERPEGSVSTLKIQRTQQEDSAVYLCASSSSRTVRNEKLFFGSGTQLSVL.

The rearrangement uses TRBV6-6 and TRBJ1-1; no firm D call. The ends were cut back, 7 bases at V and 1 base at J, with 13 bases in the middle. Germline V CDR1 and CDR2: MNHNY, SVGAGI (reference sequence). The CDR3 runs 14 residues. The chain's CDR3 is CASKIGRQNTEAFF. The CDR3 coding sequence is TGTGCCAGCAAAATAGGCAGGCAGAACACTGAAGCTTTCTTT.

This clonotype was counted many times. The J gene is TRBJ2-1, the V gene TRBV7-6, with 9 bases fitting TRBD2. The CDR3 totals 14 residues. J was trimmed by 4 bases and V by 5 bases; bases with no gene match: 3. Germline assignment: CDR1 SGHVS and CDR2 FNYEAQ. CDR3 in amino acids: CASSLSGGYNEQFF. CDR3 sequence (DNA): TGTGCCAGCAGCCTAAGCGGGGGGTACAATGAGCAGTTCTTC.

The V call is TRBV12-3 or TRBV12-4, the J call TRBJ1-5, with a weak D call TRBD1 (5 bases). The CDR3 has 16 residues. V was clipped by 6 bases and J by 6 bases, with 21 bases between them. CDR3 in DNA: TGTGCCAGCAGCCCCCCCCAGGGTTCTCAATTTCAGCCCCAGCATTTT. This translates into CASSPPQGSQFQPQHF.

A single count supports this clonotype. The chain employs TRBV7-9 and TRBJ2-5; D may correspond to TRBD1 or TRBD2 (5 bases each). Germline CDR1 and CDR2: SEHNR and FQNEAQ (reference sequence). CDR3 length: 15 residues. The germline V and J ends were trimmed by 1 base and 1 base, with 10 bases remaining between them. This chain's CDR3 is CASSLGGVVQETQYF. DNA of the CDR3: TGTGCCAGCAGCTTAGGAGGGGTTGTCCAAGAGACCCAGTACTTC. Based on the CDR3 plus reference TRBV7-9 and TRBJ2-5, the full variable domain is DTGVSQNPRHKITKRGQNVTFRCDPISEHNRLYWYRQTLGQGPEFLTYFQNEAQLEKSRLLSDRFSAERPKGSFSTLEIQRTEQGDSAMYLCASSLGGVVQETQYFGPGTRLLVL.

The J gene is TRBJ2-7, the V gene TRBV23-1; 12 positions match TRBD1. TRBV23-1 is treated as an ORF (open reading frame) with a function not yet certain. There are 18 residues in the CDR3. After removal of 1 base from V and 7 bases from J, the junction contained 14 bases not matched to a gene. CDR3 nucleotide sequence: TGCGCCAGCAGTCAATTCCCTCTGAGGGACAGGGGGCCCCAAGAGCAGTACTTC. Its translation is CASSQFPLRDRGPQEQYF.

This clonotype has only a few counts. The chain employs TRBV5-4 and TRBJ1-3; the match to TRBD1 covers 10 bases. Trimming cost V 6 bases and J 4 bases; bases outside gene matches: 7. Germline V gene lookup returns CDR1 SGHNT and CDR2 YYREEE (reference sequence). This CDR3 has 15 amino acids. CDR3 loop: CASKMGQGTGNTIYF. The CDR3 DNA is TGTGCCAGCAAGATGGGACAGGGGACAGGAAACACCATATATTTT.

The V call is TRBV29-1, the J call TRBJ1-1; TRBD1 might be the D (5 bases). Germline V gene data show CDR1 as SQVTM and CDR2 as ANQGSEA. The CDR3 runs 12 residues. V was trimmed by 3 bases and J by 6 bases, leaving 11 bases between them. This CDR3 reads CSVDGGVAEAFF. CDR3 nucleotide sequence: TGCAGCGTTGATGGGGGGGTTGCTGAAGCTTTCTTT.

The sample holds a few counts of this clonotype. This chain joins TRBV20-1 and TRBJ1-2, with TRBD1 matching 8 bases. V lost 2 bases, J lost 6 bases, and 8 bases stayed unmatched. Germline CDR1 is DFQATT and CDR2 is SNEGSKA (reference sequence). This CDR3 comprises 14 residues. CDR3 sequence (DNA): TGCAGTGCTAGACAGGGGGCGTTTTTCGATGGCTACACCTTC. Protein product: CSARQGAFFDGYTF.

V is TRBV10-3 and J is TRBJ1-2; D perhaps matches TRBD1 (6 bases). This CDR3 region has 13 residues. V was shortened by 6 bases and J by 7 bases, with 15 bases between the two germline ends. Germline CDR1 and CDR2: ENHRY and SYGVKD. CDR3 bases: TGTGCCATCAGGGCCCCAGGGGAAGCTGGCTACACCTTC. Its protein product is CAIRAPGEAGYTF.

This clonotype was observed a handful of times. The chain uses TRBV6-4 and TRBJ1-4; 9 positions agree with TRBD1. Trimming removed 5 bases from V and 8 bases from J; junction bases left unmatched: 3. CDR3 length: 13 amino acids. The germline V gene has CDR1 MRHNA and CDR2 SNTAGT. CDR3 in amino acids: CASSPGTGEKLFF. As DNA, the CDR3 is TGTGCCAGCAGTCCCGGGACAGGGGAAAAACTGTTTTTT.

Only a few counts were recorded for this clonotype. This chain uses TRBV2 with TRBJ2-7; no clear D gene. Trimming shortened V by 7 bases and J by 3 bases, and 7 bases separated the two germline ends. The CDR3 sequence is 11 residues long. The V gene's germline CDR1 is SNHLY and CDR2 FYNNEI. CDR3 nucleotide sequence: TGTGCCAGCAAGGCTAACTACGAGCAGTACGTC. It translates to CASKANYEQYV.

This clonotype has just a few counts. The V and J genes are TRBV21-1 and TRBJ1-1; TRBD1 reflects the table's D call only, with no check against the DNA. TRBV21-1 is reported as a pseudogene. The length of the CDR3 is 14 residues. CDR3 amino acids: CASSKGAMGTEAFF. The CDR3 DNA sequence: TGTGCCAGCAGCAAAGGGGCGATGGGGACTGAAGCTTTCTTT.

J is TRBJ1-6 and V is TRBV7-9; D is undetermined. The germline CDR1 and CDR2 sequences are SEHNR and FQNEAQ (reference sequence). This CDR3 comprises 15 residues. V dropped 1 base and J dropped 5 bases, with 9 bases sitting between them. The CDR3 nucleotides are TGTGCCAGCAGCTTAGTAGCCAGCAATAATTCACCCCTCCACTTT. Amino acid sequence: CASSLVASNNSPLHF.

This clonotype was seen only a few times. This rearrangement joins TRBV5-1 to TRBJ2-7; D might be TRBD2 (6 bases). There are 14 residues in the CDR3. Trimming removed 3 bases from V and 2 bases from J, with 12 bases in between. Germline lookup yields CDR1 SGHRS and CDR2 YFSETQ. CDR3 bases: TGCGCCAGCAGCTCTGACGGACTAACCTACGAGCAGTACTTC. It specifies CASSSDGLTYEQYF.

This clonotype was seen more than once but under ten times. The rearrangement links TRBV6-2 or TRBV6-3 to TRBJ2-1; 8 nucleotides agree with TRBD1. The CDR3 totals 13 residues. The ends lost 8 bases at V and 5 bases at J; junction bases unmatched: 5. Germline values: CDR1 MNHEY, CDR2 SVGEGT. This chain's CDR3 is CASAQGANNEQFF. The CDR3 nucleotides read TGTGCCAGCGCCCAGGGGGCTAACAATGAGCAGTTCTTC.

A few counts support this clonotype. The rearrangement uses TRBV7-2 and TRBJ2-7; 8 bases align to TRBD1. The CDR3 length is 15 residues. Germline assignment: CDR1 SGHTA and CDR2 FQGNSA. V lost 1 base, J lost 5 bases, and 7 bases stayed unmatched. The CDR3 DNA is TGTGCCAGCAGCTTAGTCCAGGGGGCGTCGCACGAGCAGTACGTC. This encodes CASSLVQGASHEQYV.

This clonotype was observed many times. CDR3 in DNA: TGCAGCGTAGAAACAGGGTCTGGGGCCAACGTCCTGACTTTC. This sequence encodes CSVETGSGANVLTF. The genes are TRBV29-1 and TRBJ2-6; possibly TRBD1 for D (6 bases). This CDR3 spans 14 amino acids. Germline CDR1 reads SQVTM; CDR2 reads ANQGSEA. V gave up 6 bases and J gave up 1 base, with 10 bases separating them.

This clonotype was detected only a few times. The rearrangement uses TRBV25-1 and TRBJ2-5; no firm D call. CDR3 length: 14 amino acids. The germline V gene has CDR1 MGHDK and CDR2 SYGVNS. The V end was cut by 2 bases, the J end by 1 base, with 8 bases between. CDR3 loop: CASSETEIQETQYF. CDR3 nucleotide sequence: TGTGCCAGCAGTGAAACAGAGATCCAAGAGACCCAGTACTTC. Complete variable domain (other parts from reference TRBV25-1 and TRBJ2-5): EADIYQTPRYLVIGTGKKITLECSQTMGHDKMYWYQQDPGMELHLIHYSYGVNSTEKGDLSSESTVSRIRTEHFPLTLESARPSHTSQYLCASSETEIQETQYFGPGTRLLVL.

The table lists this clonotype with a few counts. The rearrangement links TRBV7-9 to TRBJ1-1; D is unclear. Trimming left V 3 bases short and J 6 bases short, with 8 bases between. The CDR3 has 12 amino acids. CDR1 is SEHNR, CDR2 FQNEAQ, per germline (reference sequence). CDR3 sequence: CASSFVLAEAFF. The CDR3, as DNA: TGTGCCAGCAGCTTCGTATTGGCTGAAGCTTTCTTT.

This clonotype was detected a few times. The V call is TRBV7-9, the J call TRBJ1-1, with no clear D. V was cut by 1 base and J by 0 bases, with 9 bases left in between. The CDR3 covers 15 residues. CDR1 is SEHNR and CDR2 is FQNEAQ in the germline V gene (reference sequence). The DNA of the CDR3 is TGTGCCAGCAGCTTAGAGGTCTTTGTGAACACTGAAGCTTTCTTT. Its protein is CASSLEVFVNTEAFF.

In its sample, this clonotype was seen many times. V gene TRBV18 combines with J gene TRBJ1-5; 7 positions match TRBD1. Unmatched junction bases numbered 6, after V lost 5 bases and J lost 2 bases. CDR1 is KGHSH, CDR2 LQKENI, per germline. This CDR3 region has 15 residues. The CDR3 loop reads CASSTGTDGNQPQHF. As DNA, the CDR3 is TGTGCCAGCTCAACCGGGACAGACGGCAATCAGCCCCAGCATTTT.